The TCR beta chain described here comes from a study of cytomegalovirus exposure and HLA in healthy donors. J was trimmed by 0 bases and V by 6 bases; bases with no gene match: 5. The V gene's germline CDR1 is KGHSH and CDR2 LQKENI. The CDR3 extends over 15 amino acids. For this clone: The antigen is undetermined.

The primer mix had 60 Vbeta and 13 Jbeta primers. Clones were sequenced by immunoSEQ multiplex PCR, and TCRdb holds only the in-frame ones, with some missing. This table holds more than 20,000 clones, 70% to 80% found once. Whole-study results and caveats: Most TCR beta V segments were productive about 87% or about 30% of the time in an earlier analysis.

The source material was PBMCs. The chain joins TRBV18 to TRBJ2-3, with TRBD2 matching 8 bases. The receptor was derived from a man aged 55 to 69 in good health and CMV-seronegative. The CDR3 DNA sequence: TGTGCCAGCTCTCCCGGACTAGCCAGCACAGATACGCAGTATTTT. Its protein product is CASSPGLASTDTQYF.